The TCR beta chain under discussion was sequenced for a study of cytomegalovirus exposure and HLA in healthy donors (dated by TCRdb to between 2016 and 2019). For the study in its entirety: An earlier analysis of several hundred of the donors reported 276 Gb of sequence data and some 120 million unique TCR beta sequences from roughly 180 million T cells. Roughly 300 gigabases of sequencing data and around 90 million unique TCR sequences made up an early release that covered around 640 HLA-typed donors. Among the roughly 400 genotyped donors, more than 70% belonged to the genetic ancestry cluster associated with self-reported Caucasian donors. The study aimed to test whether cataloging public T cell receptors could reveal signatures of past pathogen exposure. The T cell repertoires of 666 subjects were profiled by immunosequencing and related to cytomegalovirus serostatus. In addition to the first cohort of 666 subjects, a separate validation cohort of under 150 different subjects was used. High-throughput TCR immunosequencing, statistical association of individual TCRs with disease status, and machine learning were combined to predict cytomegalovirus infection status. A later analysis re-analyzed previously published TCR beta repertoires from approximately 700 donors and added high-resolution HLA genotyping to study TCR occurrence patterns. Rather than using new phenotypic data, the later analysis identified candidate immune exposures from TCR beta sequences and from how often those sequences occurred across donors. An earlier analysis of about 600 of the donors used high-throughput TCR beta sequencing to judge whether each TCR beta V gene segment behaved as functional or pseudogenic. Alongside the repertoire data, information on donor age, sex, ethnicity and CMV serostatus was compiled. Genome-wide SNP genotypes for about three fifths of the roughly 670 donors were used in a later genetic analysis, which treated that subset as a discovery cohort. All discovery cohort repertoires had been generated on a single sequencing platform. HLA typing covered class I and class II loci at four-digit resolution. Typing coverage varied by locus: roughly 629-640 donors for A, B, C, DRB1 and DQB1; roughly 560 for DQA1; more than 600 for DPA1; 450 to 480 for DPB1. Several DR-DQ haplotypes were treated as single units for association and clustering because of strong linkage in the cohort. Among about 370 genotyped donors of the cohort, an average of approximately 240,000 unique TCR beta nucleotide sequences was sequenced per donor, of which 15% to 20% were non-productive. Overall study results and their limits: A later genetic analysis associated a missense DCLRE1C variant with V-gene and J-gene trimming of TCR beta chains, and an independent cohort replicated the association. Several of the top co-occurrence clusters appeared to be linked to parvovirus B19, influenza, CMV and Epstein-Barr virus, according to a later analysis. A further reported finding was that TCR beta sequences accurately predicted the HLA-A and HLA-B alleles for most subjects in the first cohort. Because HLA typing was unavailable for some donors at each locus, only the typed subset was used in association tests. Correlated functional status among segregating V segments might be attributable to linkage disequilibrium, but an unknown experimental factor could not be ruled out. Because counts were too low, some 17 rarely observed V segments, including chromosome 9 orphons, were excluded from the earlier analysis of 500 to 700 of the donors. An earlier analysis of around 500 of the donors showed that most TCR beta V segments appeared in productive rearrangements either about 87% or about 30% of the time, which broadly matched IMGT annotations. At a false discovery rate of 0.05, a later analysis linked about 17,000 TCR beta sequences to specific HLA alleles. In a later genetic analysis, fewer N-insertions in productive TCRs were reported among donors in an Asian-associated ancestry cluster than the approximately 710-donor mean. In a later analysis, HLA-associated TCR beta chains showed more clonal expansion and lower generation probabilities than non-associated chains that were equally common. Cytomegalovirus status was reported to be diagnosed by the classifier with high specificity and sensitivity in both the original and validation cohorts. A later analysis found that TCR association rates varied across HLA loci, with DRB1 alleles showing the most associated TCRs and HLA-C alleles the fewest. In a later analysis, most CMV-associated TCR beta chains were found to appear HLA-restricted, with HLA associations seemingly driven largely by CMV exposure. The study listed 164 TCR beta chains as associated with cytomegalovirus. The presence/absence analyses assumed that sequencing depth was roughly uniform across donors, and that assumption may not be true. When HLA alleles, especially DR and DQ, strongly co-occurred, TCR associations were difficult to assign to individual alleles. Most TCR sequences were observed very rarely across donors, whereas some public TCRs were present in many individuals. The authors suggested that the approach could potentially be extended to other disease states and immunological phenotypes. This cohort had only TCR beta chains sequenced, and the lack of alpha or paired-chain data limited which features could be detected. Three of the identified cytomegalovirus-associated TCR beta chains were confirmed in vitro to be specific for cytomegalovirus antigens. A cluster of highly shared sequence variants was judged likely to represent a technical artifact of the sequencing pipeline. Immune exposure information for the cohort was limited to CMV serostatus.

This clone is a singleton in its sample. Its antigen target is currently unknown. Base qualities were left out, and no much larger clone turns up one base away. The cohort comprised fewer than 700 healthy bone marrow donors. At the time of sampling, all cohort members were nominally healthy, though unrecorded immune exposures were likely present. The donor was CMV seropositive and was included in the group of 250 to 350 seropositive cohort members. A peripheral blood sample was provided by each donor, and peripheral blood mononuclear cells were used for TCR beta sequencing. The Qiagen DNeasy Blood Extraction Kit was used to extract genomic DNA from the blood cell samples. Library generation was performed with the immunoSEQ multiplex PCR assay. For the multiplex PCR, a mixture combining 60 forward primers for TCR Vbeta segments and 13 reverse primers for TCR Jbeta segments was used. A multiplex PCR assay on genomic DNA amplified the CDR3 region of rearranged TCR beta genes. On the Illumina HiSeq System, the amplified TCR beta libraries were sequenced as 87-base-pair reads. Regarding the original processing steps: A later analysis tallied 75 million to 85 million unique TCR beta chains across the 666 repertoires, and around 9.9 million of those chains were shared by two or more donors. To remove PCR and sequencing errors, raw reads were error-corrected and collapsed into unique sequences using a nearest-neighbor algorithm that merged closely related sequences. Alignment of CDR3 sequences to IMGT reference sequences was used to assign V, D and J gene segments. For a sequence to be retained, a match of at least six nucleotides was required to both a V gene segment and a J gene segment. Rearrangements were classified as productive when the CDR3 lacked stop codons and remained in frame with V and J, and all other rearrangements were classified as non-productive. Following IMGT convention, CDR3 was defined as the stretch from the second conserved V-encoded cysteine up to the conserved J-encoded phenylalanine. The earlier analysis of about 560 of the donors excluded any sequence lacking an unambiguous match to a single V gene segment. In an earlier analysis of 587 of the donors, V segments were called functional above 56.7% productive rearrangements and were called segregating when the between-donor standard deviation exceeded 5%. A statistical classification framework was developed to diagnose cytomegalovirus status using the catalog of TCR beta chain sequences. In a later analysis, TCR nucleotide sequences were compared against IMGT/GENE-DB human TR gene sequences so that V and J genes could be assigned. Using the TCRdist pipeline, a later analysis assigned CDR3 sequences along with most-parsimonious VDJ recombination scenarios. In a later analysis, every TCR beta chain was defined by the combination of its CDR3 amino acid sequence and its V-gene family, and reads without a unique V-gene family were dropped. As a way to deal with suspected cross-contamination and a sequencing artifact, a later analysis dropped under 600 nucleotide sequences that were highly shared and had low generation probability. In a later analysis, a clonal expansion index for each public chain was calculated from normalized within-repertoire ranks of inferred template counts. In a later analysis, generation probabilities were computed with a VDJ recombination model fitted to out-of-frame rearrangements, and the resulting probabilities were checked against IGoR. Hypergeometric tests were used in a later analysis to score TCR-TCR, TCR-HLA and TCR-CMV co-occurrence, with a repertoire-size bias correction applied to the TCR pairs. In a later analysis, false discovery rates were estimated by permuting HLA or CMV assignments 20 times. In a later analysis, co-occurring TCRs were grouped using DBSCAN, with TCRdist sequence similarity added in when clustering inside HLA-allele-positive subsets. Repertoires with fewer than 30,000 or more than 120,000 public chains were left out of co-occurrence clustering, as were four to six repertoires with anomalous nucleotide sharing. The immuneACCESS repertoire file appears here via TCRdb, limited to in-frame rearrangements. These files lack a portion of the clones; in checked studies, under half of the deficit traces to unresolved V genes, and the cause of the others is not known. For V, J and clone size, that table is used; D and trimming come from the DNA. For this sample there are approximately 110,000 clones; 74% appear just once. Of the sample, 4% to 4.5% falls within the top ten clones.

The source is a woman aged 45 to 65 in good health and CMV-seropositive. Sequencing used PBMCs.

The CDR3 region: CASSVAGDAGNTIYF. The DNA sequence is given as TGTGCCAGCAGCGTAGCGGGGGACGCTGGAAACACCATATATTTT. The rearrangement combines TRBV9 with TRBJ1-3; TRBD1 is perhaps the D gene, given 5 matching bases. Reading from cysteine to phenylalanine, the CDR3 counts 15 amino acids. Of all the DNA, just the CDR3 is kept, 45 bases in frame from base 1. Sequences SGDLS (CDR1) and YYNGEE (CDR2) are obtained from the germline V gene. V loses 0 bases, J loses 2 bases, and the germline ends lie 9 bases apart.